This TCR beta chain was obtained from a study of a mutant IDH1 vaccine in newly diagnosed glioma. About the research overall: Averaging 40.4 years of age, treated patients were roughly 60% male and 37.5% female. In the visit schedule, V12 fell in week 35, while V13 fell in week 47. Overall study findings and caveats: Detectable vaccine-induced immune responses arose in around 93% of patients.

The time point here: week 35, safety follow-up. In the vaccine, a single dose held 300 ug of the mutant IDH1 20-mer peptide, along with topical imiquimod. Profiled with immunoSEQ multiplex PCR; TCRdb holds only in-frame clones, not every one. This table holds about 65,000 clones, about four fifths found once. Germline V lookup: CDR1 SGHTA, CDR2 FQGNSA. Deletions cut 2 bases from V and 1 base from J, with 9 bases between. CDR3 length: 15 residues. About this clone itself: The antigen remains undetermined.

The chain links TRBV7-2 to TRBJ1-5; possible D gene TRBD1, 5 bases. The TCR comes from a man between 35 and 55 years old with glioma. The sequencing here drew on PBMCs, taken from a glioma patient whose treatment included an IDH1 peptide vaccine. The CDR3 sequence: CASSLMGQSNQPQHF. The CDR3 nucleotides are TGTGCCAGCAGCTTAATGGGGCAGAGCAATCAGCCCCAGCATTTT. The full variable domain, completed using reference TRBV7-2 and TRBJ1-5, is GAGVSQSPSNKVTEKGKDVELRCDPISGHTALYWYRQSLGQGLEFLIYFQGNSAPDKSGLPSDRFSAERTGGSVSTLTIQRTQQEDSAVYLCASSLMGQSNQPQHFGDGTRLSIL.